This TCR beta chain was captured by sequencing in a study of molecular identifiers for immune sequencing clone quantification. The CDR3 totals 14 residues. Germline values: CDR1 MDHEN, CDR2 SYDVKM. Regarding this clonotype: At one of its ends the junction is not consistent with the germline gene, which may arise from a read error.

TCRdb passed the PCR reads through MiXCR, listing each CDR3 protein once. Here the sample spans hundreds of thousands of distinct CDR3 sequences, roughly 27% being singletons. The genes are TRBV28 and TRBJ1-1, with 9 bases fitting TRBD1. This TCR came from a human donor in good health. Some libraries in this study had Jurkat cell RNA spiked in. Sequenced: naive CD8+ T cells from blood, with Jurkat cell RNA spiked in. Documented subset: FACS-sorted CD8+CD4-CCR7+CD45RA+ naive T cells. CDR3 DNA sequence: TGTCCCAGCGGTCGGACAGGGGTTAACGCTGAAGCTTTCTTT. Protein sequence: CPSGRTGVNAEAFF.